One sample yielded the 2 T cell receptor beta chains listed below, sequenced in a study of beta chain features in type 1 diabetes. Every isolated RNA sample was fully reverse transcribed, so sequencing captured expressed TCRB transcripts. Some clones are missing from TCRdb's copy, which holds only in-frame ones; the method was immunoSEQ multiplex PCR. This sample has about 150,000 clones, with 11% found just once. Source material: central memory CD4+ T cells from blood. Receptors were obtained from a man younger than 35 in good health.

This clone was counted at least ten times. The genes are TRBV4-3 and TRBJ2-5, with 11 bases fitting TRBD1. This CDR3 is built from 15 residues. Germline V CDR1 and CDR2: LGHNA, YSLEER. The J segment lost 4 bases and the V segment lost 4 bases, leaving 5 bases of the junction unmatched. The CDR3 DNA reads TGCGCCAGCAGCCGGACAGGGGGCTCGACAGAGACCCAGTACTTC. Protein: CASSRTGGSTETQYF.

The chain couples TRBV5-1 to TRBJ2-7, with TRBD2 identical over 11 bases. Germline-derived CDR1 and CDR2 are SGHRS and YFSETQ. The ends lost 5 bases at V and 1 base at J; junction bases unmatched: 5. The CDR3 totals 15 residues. The CDR3 bases are TGCGCCAGCAGGCCAACTAGCGGGAGTTCCTACGAGCAGTACTTC. It translates to CASRPTSGSSYEQYF.